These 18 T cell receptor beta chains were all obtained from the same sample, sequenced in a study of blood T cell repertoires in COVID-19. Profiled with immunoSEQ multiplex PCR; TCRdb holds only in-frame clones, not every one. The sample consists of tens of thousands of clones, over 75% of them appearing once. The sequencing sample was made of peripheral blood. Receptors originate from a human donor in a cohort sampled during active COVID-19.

CDR3 in DNA: TGTGCCAGCTCACCCTGGGACAGGGGGTTTAATTCACCCCTCCACTTT. Translated: CASSPWDRGFNSPLHF. This rearrangement joins TRBV18 to TRBJ1-6; TRBD1 matches at 11 bases. The CDR3 covers 16 residues. V was pared by 3 bases and J by 6 bases, with 4 bases of the junction left unmatched. CDR1 is KGHSH, CDR2 LQKENI, per germline.

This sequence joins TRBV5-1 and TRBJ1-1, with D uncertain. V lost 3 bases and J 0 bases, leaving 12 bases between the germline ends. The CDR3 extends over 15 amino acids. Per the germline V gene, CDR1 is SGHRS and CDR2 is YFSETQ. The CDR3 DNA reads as TGCGCCAGCAGCTCCCGGGTGGGAGTGAACACTGAAGCTTTCTTT. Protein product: CASSSRVGVNTEAFF.

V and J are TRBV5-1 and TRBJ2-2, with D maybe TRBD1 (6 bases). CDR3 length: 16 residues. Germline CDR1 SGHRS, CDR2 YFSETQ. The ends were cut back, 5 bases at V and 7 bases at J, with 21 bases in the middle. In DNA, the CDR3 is TGCGCCAGCAGTTCGTCCGGGACACATATCAGCGGGGAGCTGTTTTTT. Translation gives CASSSSGTHISGELFF.

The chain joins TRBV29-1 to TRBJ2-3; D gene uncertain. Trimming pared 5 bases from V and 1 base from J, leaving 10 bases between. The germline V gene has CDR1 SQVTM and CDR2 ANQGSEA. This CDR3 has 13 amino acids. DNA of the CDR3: TGCAGCGTTCGCGAGCGCCGCACAGATACGCAGTATTTT. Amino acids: CSVRERRTDTQYF.

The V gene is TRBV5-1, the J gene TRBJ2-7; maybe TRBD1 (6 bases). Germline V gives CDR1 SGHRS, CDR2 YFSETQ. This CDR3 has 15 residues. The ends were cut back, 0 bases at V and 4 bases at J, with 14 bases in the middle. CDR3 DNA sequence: TGCGCCAGCAGCTTGGACGTTGGGGGCAATTACGAGCAGTACTTC. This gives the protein CASSLDVGGNYEQYF.

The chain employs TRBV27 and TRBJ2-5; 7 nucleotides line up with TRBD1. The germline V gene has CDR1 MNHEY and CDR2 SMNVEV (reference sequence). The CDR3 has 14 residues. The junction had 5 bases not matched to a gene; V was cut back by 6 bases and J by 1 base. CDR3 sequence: CASSTGQLQETQYF. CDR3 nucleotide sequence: TGTGCCAGCAGCACGGGACAGCTCCAAGAGACCCAGTACTTC.

For the CDR3, the DNA is TGTGCCAGCAGCCGCCGAGGACTAGCGGGAGTCGGTAACAACGAGCAGTACTTC. Protein: CASSRRGLAGVGNNEQYF. The chain has TRBV3-1 (or the pseudogene TRBV3-2) and TRBJ2-7, with TRBD2 identical over 13 bases. CDR1 LGHDT and CDR2 YNNKEL come from the germline V gene (reference sequence). V lost 4 bases, J lost 5 bases, and 14 bases stayed unmatched. This CDR3 is built from 18 residues.

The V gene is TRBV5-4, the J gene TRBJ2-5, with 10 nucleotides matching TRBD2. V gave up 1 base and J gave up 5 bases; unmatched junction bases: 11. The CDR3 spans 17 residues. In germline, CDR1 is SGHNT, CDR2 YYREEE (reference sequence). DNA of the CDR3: TGTGCCAGCAGCTTGAAATCCTCTAGCGGGAGCGGTGAGACCCAGTACTTC. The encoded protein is CASSLKSSSGSGETQYF.

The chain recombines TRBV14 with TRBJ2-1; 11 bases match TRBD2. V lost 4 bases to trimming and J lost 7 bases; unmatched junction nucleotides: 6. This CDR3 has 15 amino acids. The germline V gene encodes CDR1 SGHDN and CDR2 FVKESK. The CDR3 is CASSPLAGARNEQFF. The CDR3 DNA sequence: TGTGCCAGCAGCCCACTAGCGGGAGCGAGAAATGAGCAGTTCTTC. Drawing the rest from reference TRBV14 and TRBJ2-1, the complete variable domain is EAGVTQFPSHSVIEKGQTVTLRCDPISGHDNLYWYRRVMGKEIKFLLHFVKESKQDESGMPNNRFLAERTGGTYSTLKVQPAELEDSGVYFCASSPLAGARNEQFFGPGTRLTVL.

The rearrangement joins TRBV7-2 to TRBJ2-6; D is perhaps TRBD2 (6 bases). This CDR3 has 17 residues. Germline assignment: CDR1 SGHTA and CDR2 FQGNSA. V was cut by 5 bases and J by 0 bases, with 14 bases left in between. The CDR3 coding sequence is TGTGCCAGCAGCCGCGTAGTCGGGAGCTCTGGGGCCAACGTCCTGACTTTC. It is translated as CASSRVVGSSGANVLTF.

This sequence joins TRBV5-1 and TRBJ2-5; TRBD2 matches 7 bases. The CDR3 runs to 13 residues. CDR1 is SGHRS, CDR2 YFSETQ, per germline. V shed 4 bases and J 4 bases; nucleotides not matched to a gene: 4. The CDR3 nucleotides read TGCGCCAGCAGCAAGGGACTACTAGAGACCCAGTACTTC. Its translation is CASSKGLLETQYF.

CDR3 nucleotide sequence: TGTGCCATGGTTAGCGGGATCAACACAGATACGCAGTATTTT. Translated: CAMVSGINTDTQYF. The chain links TRBV7-9 to TRBJ2-3; 8 nucleotides agree with TRBD2. This CDR3 is built from 14 residues. The V segment lost 10 bases and the J segment 2 bases; nucleotides outside the gene matches: 8. Germline V gene lookup returns CDR1 SEHNR and CDR2 FQNEAQ (reference sequence). The full variable domain, rest sourced from reference TRBV7-9 and TRBJ2-3, is DTGVSQNPRHKITKRGQNVTFRCDPISEHNRLYWYRQTLGQGPEFLTYFQNEAQLEKSRLLSDRFSAERPKGSFSTLEIQRTEQGDSAMYLCAMVSGINTDTQYFGPGTRLTVL.

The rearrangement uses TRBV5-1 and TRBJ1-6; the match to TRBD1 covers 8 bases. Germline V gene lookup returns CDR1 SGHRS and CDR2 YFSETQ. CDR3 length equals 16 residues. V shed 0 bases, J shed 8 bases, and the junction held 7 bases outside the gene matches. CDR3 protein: CASSLGNTGGHSPLHF. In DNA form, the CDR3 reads TGCGCCAGCAGCTTGGGCAATACAGGGGGGCATTCACCCCTCCACTTT.

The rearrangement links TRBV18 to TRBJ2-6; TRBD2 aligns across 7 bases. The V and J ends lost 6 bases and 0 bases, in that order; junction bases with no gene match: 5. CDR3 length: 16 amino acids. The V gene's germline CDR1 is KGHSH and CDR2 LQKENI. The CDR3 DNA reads TGTGCCAGCTCCCACCTAGCGGACTCTGGGGCCAACGTCCTGACTTTC. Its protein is CASSHLADSGANVLTF.

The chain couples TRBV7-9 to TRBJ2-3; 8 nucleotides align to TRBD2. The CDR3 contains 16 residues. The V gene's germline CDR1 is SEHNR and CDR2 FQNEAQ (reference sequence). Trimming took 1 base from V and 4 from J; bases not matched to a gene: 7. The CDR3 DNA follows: TGTGCCAGCAGCTTAGAGGCGGGGGGCGCGTCAGATACGCAGTATTTT. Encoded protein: CASSLEAGGASDTQYF.

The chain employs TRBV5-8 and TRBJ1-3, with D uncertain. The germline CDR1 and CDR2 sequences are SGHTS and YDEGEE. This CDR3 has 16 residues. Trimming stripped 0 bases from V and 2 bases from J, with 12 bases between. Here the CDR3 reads CASSLVAFSAGNTIYF. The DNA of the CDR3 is TGTGCCAGCAGCTTGGTGGCATTTTCCGCTGGAAACACCATATATTTT.

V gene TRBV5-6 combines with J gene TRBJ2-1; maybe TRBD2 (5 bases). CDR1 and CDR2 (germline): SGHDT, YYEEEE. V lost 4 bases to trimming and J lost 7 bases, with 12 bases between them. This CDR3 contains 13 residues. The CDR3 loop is CASSPGSLNEQFF. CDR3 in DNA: TGTGCCAGCAGCCCGGGAAGTCTGAATGAGCAGTTCTTC.

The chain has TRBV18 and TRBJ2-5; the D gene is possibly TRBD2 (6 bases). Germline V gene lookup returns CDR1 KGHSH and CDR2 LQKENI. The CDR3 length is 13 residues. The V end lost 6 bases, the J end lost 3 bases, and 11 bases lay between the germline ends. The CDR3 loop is CASSPGGEETQYF. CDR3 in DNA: TGTGCCAGCTCGCCCGGGGGAGAAGAGACCCAGTACTTC.